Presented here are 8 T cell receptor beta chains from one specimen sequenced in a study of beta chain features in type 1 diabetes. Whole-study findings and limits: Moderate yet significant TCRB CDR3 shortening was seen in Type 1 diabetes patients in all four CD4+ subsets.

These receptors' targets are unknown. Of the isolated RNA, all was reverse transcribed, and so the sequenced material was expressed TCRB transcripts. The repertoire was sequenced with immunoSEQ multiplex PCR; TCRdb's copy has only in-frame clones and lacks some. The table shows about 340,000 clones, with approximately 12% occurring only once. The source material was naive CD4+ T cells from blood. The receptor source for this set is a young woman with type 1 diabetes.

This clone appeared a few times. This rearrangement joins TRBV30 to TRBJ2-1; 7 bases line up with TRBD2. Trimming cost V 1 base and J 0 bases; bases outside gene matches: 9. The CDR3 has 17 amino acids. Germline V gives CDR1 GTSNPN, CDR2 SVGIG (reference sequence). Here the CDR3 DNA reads TGTGCCTGGAGTGGCGGGAGAACCGGTAGCTCCTACAATGAGCAGTTCTTC. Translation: CAWSGGRTGSSYNEQFF. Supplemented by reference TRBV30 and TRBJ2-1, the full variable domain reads SQTIHQWPATLVQPVGSPLSLECTVEGTSNPNLYWYRQAAGRGLQLLFYSVGIGQISSEVPQNLSASRPQDRQFILSSKKLLLSDSGFYLCAWSGGRTGSSYNEQFFGPGTRLTVL.

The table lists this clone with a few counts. The CDR3 loop reads CASSRRGGSTTDTQYF. CDR3 DNA: TGTGCCAGCTCCCGACGTGGCGGGTCCACCACAGATACGCAGTATTTT. This rearrangement joins TRBV18 to TRBJ2-3, with D perhaps TRBD2 (5 bases). This CDR3 has 16 amino acids. Trimming shortened V by 6 bases and J by 2 bases, and 18 bases separated the two germline ends. Germline CDR1 reads KGHSH; CDR2 reads LQKENI.

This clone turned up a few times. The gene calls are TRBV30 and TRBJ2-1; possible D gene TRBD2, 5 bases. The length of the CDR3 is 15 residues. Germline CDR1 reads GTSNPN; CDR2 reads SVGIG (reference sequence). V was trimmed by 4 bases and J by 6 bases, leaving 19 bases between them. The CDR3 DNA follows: TGTGCCTGGAACATAAGACTCTCAGGAGGCAATGAGCAGTTCTTC. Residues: CAWNIRLSGGNEQFF. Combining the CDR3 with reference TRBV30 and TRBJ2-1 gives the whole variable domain SQTIHQWPATLVQPVGSPLSLECTVEGTSNPNLYWYRQAAGRGLQLLFYSVGIGQISSEVPQNLSASRPQDRQFILSSKKLLLSDSGFYLCAWNIRLSGGNEQFFGPGTRLTVL.

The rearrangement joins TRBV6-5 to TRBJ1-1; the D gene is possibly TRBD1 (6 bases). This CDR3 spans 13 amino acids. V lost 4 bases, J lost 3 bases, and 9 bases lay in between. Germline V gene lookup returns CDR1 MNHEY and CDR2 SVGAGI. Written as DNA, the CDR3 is TGTGCCAGCAGTTCAGGGGTGCACACTGAAGCTTTCTTT. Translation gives CASSSGVHTEAFF.

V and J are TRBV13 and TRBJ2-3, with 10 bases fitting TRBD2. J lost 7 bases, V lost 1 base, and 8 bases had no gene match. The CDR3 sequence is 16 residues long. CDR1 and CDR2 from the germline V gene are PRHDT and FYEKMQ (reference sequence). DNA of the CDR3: TGTGCCAGCAGCTTAGTTTTCGCTAGCGGGAGACATACGCAGTATTTT. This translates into CASSLVFASGRHTQYF.

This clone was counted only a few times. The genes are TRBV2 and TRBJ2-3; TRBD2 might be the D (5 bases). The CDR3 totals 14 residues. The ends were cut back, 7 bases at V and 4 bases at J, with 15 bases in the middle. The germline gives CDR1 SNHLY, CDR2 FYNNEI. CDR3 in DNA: TGTGCCAGCACCCTAGCCTCCGGCGCAGATACGCAGTATTTT. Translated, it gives CASTLASGADTQYF.

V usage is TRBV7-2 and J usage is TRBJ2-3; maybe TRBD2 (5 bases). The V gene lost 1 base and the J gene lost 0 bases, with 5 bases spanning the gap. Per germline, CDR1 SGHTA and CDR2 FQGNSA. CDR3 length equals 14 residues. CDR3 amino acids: CASSLGTSTDTQYF. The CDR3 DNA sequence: TGTGCCAGCAGCTTAGGGACTAGCACAGATACGCAGTATTTT.

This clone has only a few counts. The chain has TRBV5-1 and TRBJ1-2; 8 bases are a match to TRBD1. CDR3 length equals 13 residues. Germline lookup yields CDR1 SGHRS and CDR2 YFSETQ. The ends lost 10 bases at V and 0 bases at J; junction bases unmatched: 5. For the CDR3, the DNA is TGCGCCGGTCGGACAGGGCCTAACTATGGCTACACCTTC. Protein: CAGRTGPNYGYTF.